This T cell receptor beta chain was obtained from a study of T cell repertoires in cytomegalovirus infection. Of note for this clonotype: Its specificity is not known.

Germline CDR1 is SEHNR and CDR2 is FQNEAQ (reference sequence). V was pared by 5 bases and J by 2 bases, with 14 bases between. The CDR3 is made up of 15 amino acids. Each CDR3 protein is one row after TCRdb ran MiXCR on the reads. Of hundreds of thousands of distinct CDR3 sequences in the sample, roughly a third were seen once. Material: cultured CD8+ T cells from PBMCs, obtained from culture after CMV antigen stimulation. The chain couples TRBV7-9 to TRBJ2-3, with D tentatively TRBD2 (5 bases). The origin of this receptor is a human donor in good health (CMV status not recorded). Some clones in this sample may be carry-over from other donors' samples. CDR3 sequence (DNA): TGTGCCAGCAGCATCGACTGGGAGCCCACAGATACGCAGTATTTT. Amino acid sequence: CASSIDWEPTDTQYF.